This TCR beta chain was found in a study of radiation and T cells in renal cell carcinoma. At the level of the study: Nephrectomy followed 15 Gy stereotactic body radiation by 4 weeks.

Concerning this clone: Its antigen is not identified.

The time point denotes: baseline pretreatment blood. This sample's treatment: 15 Gy SBRT to primary tumor, nephrectomy 4 weeks later. Serial blood draws occurred at baseline and 2 and 4 weeks post-SBRT. Profiling relied on immunoSEQ multiplex PCR, and the TCRdb table lists in-frame clones only, not all of them. The sample lists 150,000 or so clones; approximately 90% were seen once. General study findings and limits: Without pretreatment biopsies, baseline tumor clonotype presence was undetermined. From baseline, blood top tumor clonotypes peaked at 2 weeks post-radiation.

V was clipped by 2 bases and J by 1 base, with 6 bases between them. CDR1 and CDR2 (germline): LNHDA, SQIVND (reference sequence). CDR3 length: 14 amino acids. The clonotype was recovered from a woman in her seventies with renal cell carcinoma. Source: blood, taken from a patient whose treatment included radiotherapy and nephrectomy. The chain recombines TRBV19 with TRBJ1-5; a weak D match, TRBD1 (5 bases). DNA for the CDR3: TGTGCCAGTAGTATACAGGGAAGCAATCAGCCCCAGCATTTT. Translated, it gives CASSIQGSNQPQHF.